These T cell receptor beta chains were read from a single sample in a study of T-cell memory formation after mild COVID-19. TCRdb analysed the 5' RACE reads with MiXCR anew, one entry per CDR3 protein. The data hold approximately 150,000 distinct CDR3 sequences, with over 15% observed a single time. Sample: PBMCs or a T cell subset sorted from them (not recorded which). These receptors all come from an adult woman who had mild COVID-19 (a few samples of this study predate the infection). Cell type and time point are not known. The CDR3 runs from the conserved cysteine through the conserved F or W. The D gene is left open where the match is weak. The size entry is marked missing in some rows and otherwise reads once, few, many or a size class.

few	TRBV15	TRBD1	TRBJ2-7	TGTGCCACCAGCAGAGGGATGGGGCAGGGGGCCTTCTACGAGCAGTACTTC	CATSRGMGQGAFYEQYF
few	TRBV6-1	TRBD1	TRBJ2-3	TGTGCCAGCAGTGAAGCGCTTGTCACAGGGGGAGATACGCAGTATTTT	CASSEALVTGGDTQYF
few	TRBV29-1	-	TRBJ2-2	TGCAGCGCCCGACAGGGAGGCGGGGAGCTGTTTTTT	CSARQGGGELFF
-	TRBV6-2/TRBV6-3	-	TRBJ2-1	TGTGCCAGCAGTTCTGGCGGAACCTACAATGAGCAGTTCTTC	CASSSGGTYNEQFF
-	TRBV20-1	-	TRBJ2-1	TGCAGTGCTAGAGACGGGAGCTCCTACAATGAGCAGTTCTTC	CSARDGSSYNEQFF
many	TRBV7-8	TRBD2	TRBJ2-3	TGTGCCAGCAGCTCCGGGACTACATCTAGCACAGATACGCAGTATTTT	CASSSGTTSSTDTQYF
few	TRBV7-9	-	TRBJ2-3	TGTGCCAGCTCACTTCGGGGGAGCACAGATACGCAGTATTTT	CASSLRGSTDTQYF
-	TRBV9	-	TRBJ2-3	TGTGCCAGCAGCGAGGGGGGGCGGCTTACAGATACGCAGTATTTT	CASSEGGRLTDTQYF
-	TRBV10-3	TRBD2	TRBJ2-3	TGTGCCATCAGTCGGAACGGGGGGGCCTCCGATACGCAGTATTTT	CAISRNGGASDTQYF
few	TRBV5-1	TRBD1	TRBJ2-3	TGCGCCAGCAGCTTGGTAGGGGGCGAAACAGATACGCAGTATTTT	CASSLVGGETDTQYF
few	TRBV7-2	TRBD1	TRBJ1-5	TGTGCCAGCAGTCGTGGGTCCGGGACAGGGGGCCAGCCCCAGCATTTT	CASSRGSGTGGQPQHF
few	TRBV6-5	-	TRBJ1-2	TGTGCCAGCAGTTACCGGTTCGTCGGGGTGGACGGCTACACCTTC	CASSYRFVGVDGYTF
-	TRBV5-1	TRBD1	TRBJ1-1	TGCGCCAGCAGCTCCGGGCGACAGGGGTACACTGAAGCTTTCTTT	CASSSGRQGYTEAFF
-	TRBV5-1	-	TRBJ2-4	TGCGCCAGCAAGGGGAACTGGGGGACAACCAAAAACATTCAGTACTTC	CASKGNWGTTKNIQYF
few	TRBV4-2	-	TRBJ2-3	TGTGCCAGCAGCCAAAAACAGGATCCTGAGGGCGATACGCAGTATTTT	CASSQKQDPEGDTQYF
-	TRBV6-5	-	TRBJ2-7	TGTGCCAGCAGGACCACCGTCCACGAGCAGTACTTC	CASRTTVHEQYF